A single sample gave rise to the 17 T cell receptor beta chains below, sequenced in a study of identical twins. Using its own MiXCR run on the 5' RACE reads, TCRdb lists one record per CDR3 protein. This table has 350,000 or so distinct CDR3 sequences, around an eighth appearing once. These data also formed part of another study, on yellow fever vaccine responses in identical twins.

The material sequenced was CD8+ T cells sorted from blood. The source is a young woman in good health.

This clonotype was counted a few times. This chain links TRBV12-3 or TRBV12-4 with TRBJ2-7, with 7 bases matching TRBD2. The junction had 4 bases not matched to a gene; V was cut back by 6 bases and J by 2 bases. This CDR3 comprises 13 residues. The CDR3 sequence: CASRGGSTYEQYF. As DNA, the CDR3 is TGTGCCAGCAGGGGGGGGAGTACCTACGAGCAGTACTTC.

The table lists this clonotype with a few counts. This CDR3 reads CASSRTRDEQFF. The CDR3 DNA reads as TGTGCCAGCAGCCGGACCCGGGATGAGCAGTTCTTC. This chain connects TRBV6-6 to TRBJ2-1; no definite D call. With 6 bases removed from V and 8 bases from J, the gap between germline ends came to 11 bases. This CDR3 region has 12 residues. CDR1 MNHNY and CDR2 SVGAGI come from the germline V gene (reference sequence).

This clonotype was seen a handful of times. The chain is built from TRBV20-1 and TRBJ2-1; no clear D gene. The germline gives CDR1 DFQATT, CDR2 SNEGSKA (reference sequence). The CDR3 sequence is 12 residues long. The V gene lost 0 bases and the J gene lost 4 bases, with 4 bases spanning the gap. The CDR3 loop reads CSAREAYNEQFF. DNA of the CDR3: TGCAGTGCTAGAGAAGCTTACAATGAGCAGTTCTTC.

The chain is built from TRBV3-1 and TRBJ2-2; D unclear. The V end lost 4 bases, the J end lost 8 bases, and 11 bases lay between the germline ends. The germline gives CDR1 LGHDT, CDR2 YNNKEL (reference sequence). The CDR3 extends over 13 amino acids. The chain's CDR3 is CASSPDTLGELFF. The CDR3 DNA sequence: TGTGCCAGCAGCCCCGATACCCTGGGGGAGCTGTTTTTT.

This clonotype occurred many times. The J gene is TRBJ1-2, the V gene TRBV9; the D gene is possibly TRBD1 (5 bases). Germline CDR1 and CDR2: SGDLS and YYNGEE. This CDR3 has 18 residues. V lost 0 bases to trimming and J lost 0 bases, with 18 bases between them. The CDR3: CASSVVGDGALANYGYTF. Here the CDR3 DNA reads TGTGCCAGCAGCGTAGTTGGGGACGGAGCCCTAGCTAACTATGGCTACACCTTC.

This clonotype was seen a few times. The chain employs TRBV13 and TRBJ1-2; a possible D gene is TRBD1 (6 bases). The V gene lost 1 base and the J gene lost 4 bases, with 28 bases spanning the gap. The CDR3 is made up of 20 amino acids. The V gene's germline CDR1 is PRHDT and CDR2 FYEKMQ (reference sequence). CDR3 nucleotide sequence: TGTGCCAGCAGCTTAGCCCGGAGGGAGGTACGGACAGAAAATTCCTATGGCTACACCTTC. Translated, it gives CASSLARREVRTENSYGYTF.

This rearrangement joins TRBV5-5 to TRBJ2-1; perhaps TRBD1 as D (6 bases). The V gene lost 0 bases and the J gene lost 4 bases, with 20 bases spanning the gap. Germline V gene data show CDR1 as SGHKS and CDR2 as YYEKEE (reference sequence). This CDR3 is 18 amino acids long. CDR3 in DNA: TGTGCCAGCAGCTTGGAGGTGACAGGCGAGCAGGGTTACAATGAGCAGTTCTTC. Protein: CASSLEVTGEQGYNEQFF.

The CDR3: CASSSKQGGGQETQYF. The CDR3 region has the DNA TGTGCCAGCAGCTCTAAACAGGGTGGAGGCCAAGAGACCCAGTACTTC. V and J are TRBV7-9 and TRBJ2-5, with a tentative D call TRBD1 (6 bases). The CDR3 covers 16 residues. V was trimmed by 4 bases and J by 1 base, leaving 16 bases between them. The germline V gene encodes CDR1 SEHNR and CDR2 FQNEAQ (reference sequence).

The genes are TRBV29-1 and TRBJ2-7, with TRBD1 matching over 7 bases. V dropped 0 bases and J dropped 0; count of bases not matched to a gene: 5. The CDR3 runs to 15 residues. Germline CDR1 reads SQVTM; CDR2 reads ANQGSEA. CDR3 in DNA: TGCAGCGTTGAAGATAGGGACAGTACCTCCTACGAGCAGTACTTC. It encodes CSVEDRDSTSYEQYF.

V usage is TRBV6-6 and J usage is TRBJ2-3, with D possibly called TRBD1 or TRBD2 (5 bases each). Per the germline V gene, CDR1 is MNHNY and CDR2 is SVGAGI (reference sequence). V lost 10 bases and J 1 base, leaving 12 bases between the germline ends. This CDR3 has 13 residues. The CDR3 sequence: CATLLGGTDTQYF. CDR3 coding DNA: TGTGCCACCCTGTTGGGGGGCACAGATACGCAGTATTTT.

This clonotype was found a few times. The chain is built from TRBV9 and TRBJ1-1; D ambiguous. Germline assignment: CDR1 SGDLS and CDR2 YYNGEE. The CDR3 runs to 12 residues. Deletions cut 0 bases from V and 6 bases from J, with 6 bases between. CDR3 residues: CASSVVSAEAFF. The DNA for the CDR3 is TGTGCCAGCAGCGTAGTCTCTGCTGAAGCTTTCTTT.

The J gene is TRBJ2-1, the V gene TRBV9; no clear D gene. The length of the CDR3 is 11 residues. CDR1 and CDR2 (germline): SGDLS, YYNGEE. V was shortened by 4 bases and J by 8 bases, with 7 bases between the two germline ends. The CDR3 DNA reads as TGTGCCAGCAGCCTGACCTATGAGCAGTTCTTC. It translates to CASSLTYEQFF. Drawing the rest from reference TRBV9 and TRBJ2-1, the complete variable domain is DSGVTQTPKHLITATGQRVTLRCSPRSGDLSVYWYQQSLDQGLQFLIQYYNGEERAKGNILERFSAQQFPDLHSELNLSSLELGDSALYFCASSLTYEQFFGPGTRLTVL.

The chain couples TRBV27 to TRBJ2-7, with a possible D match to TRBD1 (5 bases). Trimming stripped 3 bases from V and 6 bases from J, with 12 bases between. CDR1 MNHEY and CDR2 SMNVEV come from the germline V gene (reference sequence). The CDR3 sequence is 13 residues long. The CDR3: CASSFGQGTEQYF. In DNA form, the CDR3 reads TGTGCCAGCAGTTTCGGGCAGGGAACCGAGCAGTACTTC.

The CDR3, as DNA: TGTGCCAGCAGCTCACTGGGACGTCCCTACGAGCAGTACGTC. Encoded protein: CASSSLGRPYEQYV. This sequence joins TRBV5-5 and TRBJ2-7; D may be TRBD1 or TRBD2 (5 bases each). The CDR3 covers 14 residues. The ends were cut back, 3 bases at V and 2 bases at J, with 12 bases in the middle. Looked up from germline, CDR1 is SGHKS and CDR2 is YYEKEE (reference sequence).

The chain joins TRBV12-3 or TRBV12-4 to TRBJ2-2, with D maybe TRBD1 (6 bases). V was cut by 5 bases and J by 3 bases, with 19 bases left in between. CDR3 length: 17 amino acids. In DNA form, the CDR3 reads TGTGCCAGCAGTCCTCCTCTCCGGGACACTTACACCGGGGAGCTGTTTTTT. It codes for CASSPPLRDTYTGELFF.

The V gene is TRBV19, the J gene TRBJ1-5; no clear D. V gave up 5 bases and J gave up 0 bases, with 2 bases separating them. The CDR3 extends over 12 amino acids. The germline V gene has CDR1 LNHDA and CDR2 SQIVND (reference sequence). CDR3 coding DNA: TGTGCCAGTAGTGGTAGCAATCAGCCCCAGCATTTT. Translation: CASSGSNQPQHF.

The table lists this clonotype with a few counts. The CDR3 loop is CASSAWAGGPEEQYF. The CDR3 DNA is TGTGCCAGCAGCGCCTGGGCGGGAGGGCCCGAGGAGCAGTACTTC. The rearrangement uses TRBV9 and TRBJ2-7, with 9 bases matching TRBD2. V gave up 3 bases and J gave up 7 bases; unmatched junction bases: 11. The CDR3 totals 15 residues. The V gene's germline CDR1 is SGDLS and CDR2 YYNGEE.